Presented here are 26 T cell receptor beta chains from one specimen sequenced in a study of memory CD4+ T cells and cytomegalovirus serostatus. Single viable CD3+CD4+CD8-CD45RO+ cells were sorted as the memory CD4+ T cells. TCRdb keeps only in-frame clones here, not all; method: immunoSEQ multiplex PCR. The sample has tens of thousands of clones; roughly three quarters are singletons. The source material was memory CD4+ T cells from blood. These receptors were obtained from an adult in good health and CMV-seronegative.

J is TRBJ1-1 and V is TRBV5-1; a possible D gene is TRBD1 (5 bases). In germline, CDR1 is SGHRS, CDR2 YFSETQ. The V gene lost 6 bases and the J gene lost 4 bases, with 13 bases spanning the gap. The CDR3 loop spans 13 amino acids. The CDR3 sequence is CASTTMGGTEAFF. The CDR3 DNA is TGCGCCAGCACCACCATGGGGGGCACTGAAGCTTTCTTT.

CDR3 nucleotides: TGTGCCAGCAGCCCAACGAACGTTGGGGAGCAGTACTTC. The encoded protein is CASSPTNVGEQYF. The genes are TRBV5-6 and TRBJ2-7, with unresolved D. This CDR3 has 13 amino acids. Germline CDR1 is SGHDT and CDR2 is YYEEEE. V was cut by 4 bases and J by 7 bases, with 15 bases left in between.

The chain has TRBV27 and TRBJ1-1; D not certain. The germline V gene encodes CDR1 MNHEY and CDR2 SMNVEV (reference sequence). This CDR3 region has 13 residues. V dropped 2 bases and J dropped 7 bases, with 11 bases sitting between them. The CDR3 region is CASSLGGYSEAFF. The CDR3 nucleotides read TGTGCCAGCAGTTTAGGAGGGTACAGTGAAGCTTTCTTT.

This clone was observed a few times. Sequence at one end of the junction differs from germline and may be a read error. The CDR3 nucleotides are TGTGCTAGCAGCTTAGAGGGGGGCGCGGAAGAGACCCAGTACTTC. As protein: CASSLEGGAEETQYF. The rearrangement links TRBV7-7 to TRBJ2-5; the D call may be TRBD1 or TRBD2 (6 bases each). The CDR3 covers 15 residues. CDR1 is SSHAT, CDR2 FNYEAQ, per germline (reference sequence). Full variable domain (remainder filled in from reference TRBV7-7 and TRBJ2-5): GAGVSQSPRYKVTKRGQDVTLRCDPISSHATLYWYQQALGQGPEFLTYFNYEAQPDKSGLPSDRFSAERPEGSISTLTIQRTEQRDSAMYRCASSLEGGAEETQYFGPGTRLLVL.

The rearrangement joins TRBV7-9 to TRBJ1-2; possible D gene TRBD1, 5 bases. Trimming removed 0 bases at V and 8 bases at J, with 10 bases between. Germline V gene sequence: CDR1 SEHNR, CDR2 FQNEAQ (reference sequence). The CDR3 is 13 amino acids. CDR3 coding DNA: TGTGCCAGCAGCTTAGCGGTAGGGGACGGCTACACCTTC. Protein sequence: CASSLAVGDGYTF.

DNA of the CDR3: TGTGCCAGCAGGGAAGCGGGTAGAAACACTGAAGCTTTCTTT. Amino acid sequence: CASREAGRNTEAFF. The J gene is TRBJ1-1, the V gene TRBV28, with unresolved D. The CDR3 is made up of 14 amino acids. The germline gives CDR1 MDHEN, CDR2 SYDVKM. The germline V and J ends were trimmed by 6 bases and 2 bases, with 13 bases remaining between them. Full variable domain (rest looked up from reference TRBV28 and TRBJ1-1): DVKVTQSSRYLVKRTGEKVFLECVQDMDHENMFWYRQDPGLGLRLIYFSYDVKMKEKGDIPEGYSVSREKKERFSLILESASTNQTSMYLCASREAGRNTEAFFGQGTRLTVV.

The chain carries TRBV5-1 and TRBJ2-1, with 7 nucleotides matching TRBD2. V trimming: 4 bases; J trimming: 0 bases; junction bases outside the gene matches: 4. This CDR3 spans 15 amino acids. CDR1 is SGHRS, CDR2 YFSETQ, per germline. The CDR3: CASSASGSSYNEQFF. The DNA for the CDR3 is TGCGCCAGCAGCGCTAGCGGCAGCTCCTACAATGAGCAGTTCTTC.

This chain links TRBV5-5 with TRBJ2-3; D tentatively reads TRBD1 or TRBD2 (6 bases each). Trimming took 6 bases from V and 0 from J, leaving 11 bases between them. The CDR3 extends over 14 amino acids. Germline V gene sequence: CDR1 SGHKS, CDR2 YYEKEE (reference sequence). CDR3 sequence reads: CASTQGRSTDTQYF. The CDR3 nucleotides are TGTGCCAGCACCCAGGGGAGGAGCACAGATACGCAGTATTTT.

The genes are TRBV30 and TRBJ1-2; D remains ambiguous. The CDR3 has 12 residues. V dropped 4 bases and J dropped 7 bases, with 13 bases sitting between them. In germline, CDR1 is GTSNPN, CDR2 SVGIG (reference sequence). The CDR3 sequence: CAWTPAERGYTF. The CDR3 coding sequence is TGTGCCTGGACCCCCGCGGAGCGTGGCTACACCTTC.

This chain joins TRBV4-2 and TRBJ1-2, with D unresolved. V lost 0 bases to trimming and J lost 6 bases, with 8 bases between them. Germline CDR1 LGHNA, CDR2 YNFKEQ. The CDR3 is 13 amino acids. Written as DNA, the CDR3 is TGTGCCAGCAGCCAAGAATTTATACATGGCTACACCTTC. Translated: CASSQEFIHGYTF.

This clone appeared a few times. The chain couples TRBV7-8 to TRBJ1-4; D is ambiguous. The CDR3 contains 13 residues. CDR1 is SGHVS, CDR2 FQNEAQ, per germline. With 1 base removed from V and 8 bases from J, the gap between germline ends came to 8 bases. The CDR3 spells CASSLDGTEKLFF. CDR3 in DNA: TGTGCCAGCAGCTTAGACGGAACAGAAAAACTGTTTTTT.

This clone was counted between two and nine times. The J gene is TRBJ1-1, the V gene TRBV9; tentatively, D is TRBD1 (6 bases). Trimming shortened V by 0 bases and J by 0 bases, and 9 bases separated the two germline ends. The CDR3 loop spans 15 amino acids. Germline values: CDR1 SGDLS, CDR2 YYNGEE. The CDR3 bases are TGTGCCAGCAGCGTAGTAGGACAGATGAACACTGAAGCTTTCTTT. This gives the protein CASSVVGQMNTEAFF.

This chain links TRBV6-1 with TRBJ2-1; a possible D gene is TRBD2 (7 bases). Germline V gene data show CDR1 as MNHNS and CDR2 as SASEGT. The V end was cut by 8 bases, the J end by 10 bases, with 15 bases between. The CDR3 length is 12 residues. The CDR3 DNA reads as TGTGCCAGCGGGATTTCGGGGGGCGAGCAGTTCTTC. It translates to CASGISGGEQFF.

The chain carries TRBV5-6 and TRBJ2-5; D not resolved. The CDR3 sequence is 16 residues long. Germline V gene sequence: CDR1 SGHDT, CDR2 YYEEEE. Trimming removed 4 bases from V and 1 base from J, with 17 bases in between. The CDR3 coding sequence is TGTGCCAGCAGCCCATATGGTGTGAAAGGCCAAGAGACCCAGTACTTC. Its translation is CASSPYGVKGQETQYF.

This clone was counted a few times. V and J are TRBV11-1 and TRBJ1-1; TRBD1 might be the D (5 bases). CDR3 length: 13 residues. V was trimmed by 2 bases and J by 4 bases, leaving 8 bases between them. CDR1 is SGHAT and CDR2 is FQDESV in the germline V gene (reference sequence). CDR3 DNA: TGTGCCAGCAGCTTACCAGGGACCACTGAAGCTTTCTTT. It is translated as CASSLPGTTEAFF.

The CDR3 DNA is TGTGCCAGCAGCTTGCCGGGGTTGGACACCGGGGAGCTGTTTTTT. Amino acids: CASSLPGLDTGELFF. The chain carries TRBV5-6 and TRBJ2-2; TRBD2 might be the D (5 bases). This CDR3 is built from 15 residues. The V gene lost 1 base and the J gene lost 3 bases, with 10 bases spanning the gap. Germline V CDR1 and CDR2: SGHDT, YYEEEE. Full variable domain (outside the CDR3, taken from reference TRBV5-6 and TRBJ2-2): DAGVTQSPTHLIKTRGQQVTLRCSPKSGHDTVSWYQQALGQGPQFIFQYYEEEERQRGNFPDRFSGHQFPNYSSELNVNALLLGDSALYLCASSLPGLDTGELFFGEGSRLTVL.

The chain employs TRBV6-1 and TRBJ2-5; the D gene is possibly TRBD1 (5 bases). CDR3 length: 15 residues. Per germline, CDR1 MNHNS and CDR2 SASEGT. V lost 0 bases, J lost 6 bases, and 14 bases lay in between. The DNA of the CDR3 is TGTGCCAGCAGTGAAGCCCTCTCCAGGGTCAAGACCCAGTACTTC. Protein sequence: CASSEALSRVKTQYF.

The chain has TRBV2 and TRBJ1-6; 7 bases fit TRBD1. The V gene end was trimmed by 1 base and the J gene end by 0 bases; junction bases not matched to a gene: 3. Germline V gene sequence: CDR1 SNHLY, CDR2 FYNNEI. The CDR3 loop spans 17 amino acids. The CDR3 spells CASSEVRGSSYNSPLHF. CDR3 nucleotide sequence: TGTGCCAGCAGTGAAGTCAGGGGGAGCTCCTATAATTCACCCCTCCACTTT.

The chain links TRBV9 to TRBJ2-2; 10 bases map to TRBD2. CDR1 is SGDLS and CDR2 is YYNGEE in the germline V gene. CDR3 length: 16 amino acids. Trimming removed 3 bases from V and 4 bases from J; junction bases left unmatched: 6. For the CDR3, the DNA is TGTGCCAGCAGCGGTGGACTAGCGGCCATCACCGGGGAGCTGTTTTTT. Protein sequence: CASSGGLAAITGELFF.

This clone was counted a few times. The genes are TRBV19 and TRBJ1-5; 8 nucleotides match TRBD1. Trimming took 5 bases from V and 4 from J; bases not matched to a gene: 7. CDR3 size: 15 residues. CDR1 is LNHDA, CDR2 SQIVND, per germline (reference sequence). The chain's CDR3 is CASSRGTGENQPQHF. CDR3 sequence (DNA): TGTGCCAGTAGTCGTGGGACAGGCGAAAATCAGCCCCAGCATTTT.

The rearrangement uses TRBV7-6 and TRBJ1-1; D is perhaps TRBD1 (6 bases). V lost 3 bases, J lost 8 bases, and 19 bases lay in between. Germline CDR1 is SGHVS and CDR2 is FNYEAQ. The CDR3 runs to 15 residues. The CDR3 loop reads CASSLIAGAVGEAFF. The CDR3 nucleotides read TGTGCCAGCAGCTTGATTGCGGGGGCGGTGGGAGAAGCTTTCTTT.

This rearrangement joins TRBV4-1 to TRBJ1-2; a weak D match, TRBD1 (6 bases). Germline CDR1 is MGHRA and CDR2 is YSYEKL. CDR3 length: 16 amino acids. Trimming stripped 3 bases from V and 0 bases from J, with 14 bases between. DNA of the CDR3: TGCGCCAGCAGCCAGGGGGCGACTGGGACTAACTATGGCTACACCTTC. As protein: CASSQGATGTNYGYTF.

This clone came up once. The V call is TRBV30, the J call TRBJ2-1, with 7 nucleotides matching TRBD2. CDR3 length: 11 amino acids. Looked up from germline, CDR1 is GTSNPN and CDR2 is SVGIG (reference sequence). With 5 bases clipped from V and 6 bases from J, the junction kept 1 base outside the gene matches. CDR3 protein: CAWGGVNEQFF. In nucleotides, the CDR3 is TGTGCCTGGGGGGGGGTCAATGAGCAGTTCTTC.

The V and J genes are TRBV18 and TRBJ1-4; D uncertain. The length of the CDR3 is 14 residues. Per germline, CDR1 KGHSH and CDR2 LQKENI. V lost 2 bases to trimming and J lost 8 bases, with 12 bases between them. CDR3 amino acids: CASSPSRVGEKLFF. The CDR3 DNA follows: TGTGCCAGCTCACCATCGCGGGTCGGGGAAAAACTGTTTTTT.

This clone was found a few times. This chain uses TRBV5-8 with TRBJ2-4, with TRBD1 matching over 12 bases. V lost 3 bases, J lost 8 bases, and 6 bases stayed unmatched. The CDR3 is made up of 15 amino acids. Looked up from germline, CDR1 is SGHTS and CDR2 is YDEGEE. The CDR3 loop reads CASSSGTGGTDIQYF. CDR3 nucleotides: TGTGCCAGCAGCTCCGGGACAGGGGGCACTGACATTCAGTACTTC. The full variable domain, its missing parts supplied by reference TRBV5-8 and TRBJ2-4, is EAGVTQSPTHLIKTRGQQATLRCSPISGHTSVYWYQQALGLGLQFLLWYDEGEERNRGNFPPRFSGRQFPNYSSELNVNALELEDSALYLCASSSGTGGTDIQYFGAGTRLSVL.

The sample holds a few counts of this clone. J is TRBJ1-1 and V is TRBV5-1; the D gene is possibly TRBD1 (6 bases). The CDR3 totals 13 residues. V was shortened by 2 bases and J by 7 bases, with 12 bases between the two germline ends. Germline loops: CDR1 SGHRS, CDR2 YFSETQ. The CDR3 sequence is CASSFGGAGEAFF. The CDR3 DNA follows: TGCGCCAGCAGCTTCGGGGGCGCAGGTGAAGCTTTCTTT.